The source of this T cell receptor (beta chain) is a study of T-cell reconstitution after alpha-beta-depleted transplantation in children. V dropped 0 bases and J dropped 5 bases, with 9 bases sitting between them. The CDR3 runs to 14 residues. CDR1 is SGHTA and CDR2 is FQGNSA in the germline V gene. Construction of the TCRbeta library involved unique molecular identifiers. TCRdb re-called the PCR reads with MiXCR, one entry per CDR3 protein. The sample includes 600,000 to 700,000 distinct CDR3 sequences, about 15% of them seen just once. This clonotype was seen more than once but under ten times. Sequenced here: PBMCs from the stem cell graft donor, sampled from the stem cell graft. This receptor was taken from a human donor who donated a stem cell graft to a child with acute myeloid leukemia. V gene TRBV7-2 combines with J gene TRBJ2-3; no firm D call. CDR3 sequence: CASSLATVGDTQYF. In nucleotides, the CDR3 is TGTGCCAGCAGCTTAGCGACGGTGGGAGATACGCAGTATTTT.